Presented here are 23 T cell receptor beta chains from one specimen sequenced in a study of blood T cell repertoires in COVID-19. Data came from immunoSEQ multiplex PCR; TCRdb stores just in-frame clones and leaves some out. The table lists 80,000 to 90,000 clones, roughly 89% of them singletons, with 5% to 5.5% in the top ten. The sequencing sample was made of peripheral blood. These receptor sequences come from a man aged 55-75 years with acute or convalescent COVID-19.

The rearrangement links TRBV2 to TRBJ2-2; TRBD1 is a possible D gene (6 bases). V lost 6 bases to trimming and J lost 7 bases, with 12 bases between them. This CDR3 region has 13 residues. Germline lookup yields CDR1 SNHLY and CDR2 FYNNEI. Here the CDR3 reads CASRTGSHGELFF. The CDR3 coding sequence is TGTGCCAGCAGAACAGGGTCCCACGGGGAGCTGTTTTTT. Full variable domain (remainder filled in from reference TRBV2 and TRBJ2-2): EPEVTQTPSHQVTQMGQEVILRCVPISNHLYFYWYRQILGQKVEFLVSFYNNEISEKSEIFDDQFSVERPDGSNFTLKIRSTKLEDSAMYFCASRTGSHGELFFGEGSRLTVL.

In its sample, this clone was seen a few times. This chain uses TRBV5-1 with TRBJ2-6; D is unresolved. Germline assignment: CDR1 SGHRS and CDR2 YFSETQ. CDR3 length equals 13 residues. Trimming removed 4 bases at V and 1 base at J, with 3 bases between. CDR3 protein: CASSPSGANVLTF. CDR3 in DNA: TGCGCCAGCAGCCCTTCTGGGGCCAACGTCCTGACTTTC.

V gene TRBV19 combines with J gene TRBJ2-7; TRBD1 aligns across 8 bases. Unmatched junction bases numbered 7, after V lost 5 bases and J lost 4 bases. The germline V gene encodes CDR1 LNHDA and CDR2 SQIVND (reference sequence). The CDR3 has 14 amino acids. The DNA of the CDR3 is TGTGCCAGTAGTCCCGGGACAGGACCTTACGAGCAGTACTTC. It codes for CASSPGTGPYEQYF.

This chain connects TRBV18 to TRBJ1-1; tentatively, D is TRBD1 (5 bases). Per the germline V gene, CDR1 is KGHSH and CDR2 is LQKENI. The CDR3 loop spans 13 amino acids. V lost 6 bases to trimming and J lost 1 base, with 9 bases between them. The CDR3 sequence: CASSSGRNTEAFF. CDR3 nucleotide sequence: TGTGCCAGCTCCTCAGGGCGGAACACTGAAGCTTTCTTT.

This sequence joins TRBV19 and TRBJ2-2, with TRBD1 matching over 9 bases. With V trimmed by 8 bases and J by 4 bases, 11 bases remained unmatched. The CDR3 has 16 residues. The germline CDR1 and CDR2 sequences are LNHDA and SQIVND (reference sequence). CDR3 in DNA: TGTGCCAGTTCGCCAACAGGGGGCGCTGGCACCGGGGAGCTGTTTTTT. Its translation: CASSPTGGAGTGELFF.

The gene calls are TRBV19 and TRBJ1-3; 7 positions match TRBD1. This CDR3 comprises 17 residues. The V gene end was trimmed by 7 bases and the J gene end by 0 bases; junction bases not matched to a gene: 12. From germline, CDR1 is LNHDA and CDR2 SQIVND (reference sequence). CDR3 bases: TGTGCCAGTACCACCATGGGACAGCGGATCTCTGGAAACACCATATATTTT. This gives the protein CASTTMGQRISGNTIYF. Full variable domain (rest looked up from reference TRBV19 and TRBJ1-3): DGGITQSPKYLFRKEGQNVTLSCEQNLNHDAMYWYRQDPGQGLRLIYYSQIVNDFQKGDIAEGYSVSREKKESFPLTVTSAQKNPTAFYLCASTTMGQRISGNTIYFGEGSWLTVV.

V gene TRBV27 combines with J gene TRBJ2-1; TRBD2 is a possible D gene (6 bases). This CDR3 comprises 16 residues. CDR1 and CDR2 from the germline V gene are MNHEY and SMNVEV (reference sequence). V was trimmed by 8 bases and J by 0 bases, leaving 17 bases between them. The CDR3, as DNA: TGTGCCAGCGCACGCGTCGGGAGTTACTCCTACAATGAGCAGTTCTTC. This codes for CASARVGSYSYNEQFF.

This chain joins TRBV7-8 and TRBJ1-1; 8 nucleotides line up with TRBD1. From germline, CDR1 is SGHVS and CDR2 FQNEAQ. Trimming took 3 bases from V and 3 from J; bases not matched to a gene: 6. The CDR3 has 15 amino acids. In nucleotides, the CDR3 is TGTGCCAGCAGCTTGGGACAGGAGATTCACACTGAAGCTTTCTTT. Residues: CASSLGQEIHTEAFF.

This clone was counted only a few times. This chain joins TRBV2 and TRBJ1-1; D possibly corresponds to TRBD1 (6 bases). The CDR3 has 16 residues. With 4 bases removed from V and 5 bases from J, the gap between germline ends came to 20 bases. Germline-derived CDR1 and CDR2 are SNHLY and FYNNEI. The CDR3 protein is CASSAAGGPGGTEAFF. DNA for the CDR3: TGTGCCAGCAGTGCCGCTGGGGGCCCGGGAGGTACTGAAGCTTTCTTT.

The chain joins TRBV6-5 to TRBJ1-2; TRBD1 might be the D (6 bases). Germline V gives CDR1 MNHEY, CDR2 SVGAGI. This CDR3 comprises 14 residues. The germline V and J ends were trimmed by 8 bases and 4 bases, with 17 bases remaining between them. CDR3 nucleotides: TGTGCCAGCCGCATCAGGGGCGGTCTCTATGGCTACACCTTC. This encodes CASRIRGGLYGYTF.

This chain links TRBV15 with TRBJ1-1; 8 bases align to TRBD1. CDR1 is LNHNV and CDR2 is YYDKDF in the germline V gene (reference sequence). The V segment lost 3 bases and the J segment 4 bases; nucleotides outside the gene matches: 7. This CDR3 comprises 15 residues. CDR3 sequence: CATSSAQTGGTEAFF. In DNA, the CDR3 is TGTGCCACCAGCAGCGCCCAAACAGGGGGCACTGAAGCTTTCTTT.

The V gene is TRBV5-4, the J gene TRBJ2-1; TRBD2 aligns across 10 bases. Trimming cost V 2 bases and J 3 bases; bases outside gene matches: 5. Germline loops: CDR1 SGHNT, CDR2 YYREEE (reference sequence). The CDR3 length is 16 residues. This CDR3 reads CASSFPIAGGYNEQFF. The CDR3 region has the DNA TGTGCCAGCAGCTTTCCTATAGCGGGGGGCTACAATGAGCAGTTCTTC.

The rearrangement joins TRBV30 to TRBJ1-2; a weak D match, TRBD1 (5 bases). The V gene's germline CDR1 is GTSNPN and CDR2 SVGIG (reference sequence). The V end was cut by 2 bases, the J end by 8 bases, with 12 bases between. This CDR3 has 12 residues. Here the CDR3 DNA reads TGTGCCTGGAGTCGAGACAGAGGCGGCTACACCTTC. This encodes CAWSRDRGGYTF.

This chain uses TRBV11-2 with TRBJ1-5; tentative D call: TRBD1 (5 bases). Germline CDR1 is SGHAT and CDR2 is FQNNGV. Trimming removed 1 base from V and 8 bases from J, with 15 bases in between. This CDR3 spans 15 amino acids. CDR3 in amino acids: CASSLVSAGFKPQHF. In DNA form, the CDR3 reads TGTGCCAGCAGCTTAGTAAGTGCAGGGTTTAAGCCCCAGCATTTT. The full variable domain, its missing parts supplied by reference TRBV11-2 and TRBJ1-5, is EAGVAQSPRYKIIEKRQSVAFWCNPISGHATLYWYQQILGQGPKLLIQFQNNGVVDDSQLPKDRFSAERLKGVDSTLKIQPAKLEDSAVYLCASSLVSAGFKPQHFGDGTRLSIL.

J is TRBJ2-7 and V is TRBV10-3, with a weak D call TRBD2 (6 bases). With 2 bases removed from V and 5 bases from J, the gap between germline ends came to 16 bases. Germline CDR1 is ENHRY and CDR2 is SYGVKD. The CDR3 totals 15 residues. The CDR3 DNA reads as TGTGCCATCAGTGAGCCTGACGGGACTGCCCACGAGCAGTACTTC. Amino acids: CAISEPDGTAHEQYF.

This chain links TRBV2 with TRBJ2-5; 7 bases agree with TRBD1. The CDR3 spans 14 residues. CDR1 and CDR2 from the germline V gene are SNHLY and FYNNEI. The trim removed 7 bases at V and 7 bases at J, leaving 12 bases unmatched. The chain's CDR3 is CASKGEGGAGTQYF. Written as DNA, the CDR3 is TGTGCCAGCAAGGGGGAAGGGGGCGCGGGGACCCAGTACTTC.

This clone has just one count. V is TRBV3-1 (or the pseudogene TRBV3-2) and J is TRBJ1-4, with D possibly matching TRBD1 (5 bases). V dropped 8 bases and J dropped 7 bases, with 23 bases sitting between them. This CDR3 is 16 amino acids long. CDR1 and CDR2 from the germline V gene are LGHDT and YNNKEL (reference sequence). CDR3 coding DNA: TGTGCCAGCGCCGAACGACTGGGGCAGCGGGGTGAAAAACTGTTTTTT. It translates to CASAERLGQRGEKLFF.

On this clone: An end of the junction differs from the germline gene, which may be a read error. The chain combines TRBV30 with TRBJ1-2; D may be TRBD1 (6 bases). This CDR3 region has 16 residues. Per germline, CDR1 GTSNPN and CDR2 SVGIG (reference sequence). The CDR3 region is CSFGEGVGTRGYGYTF. CDR3 nucleotide sequence: TGCTCCTTTGGAGAGGGGGTTGGGACACGGGGCTATGGCTACACCTTC.

Concerning this clone: Other DNA sequences in the same sample also yield this CDR3. V and J are TRBV27 and TRBJ2-7, with 11 nucleotides matching TRBD2. Germline V gene data show CDR1 as MNHEY and CDR2 as SMNVEV (reference sequence). V lost 3 bases, J lost 4 bases, and 5 bases stayed unmatched. CDR3 length equals 15 residues. The CDR3 sequence is CASSFGTSGAYEQYF. CDR3 coding DNA: TGTGCCAGCAGTTTCGGGACTAGCGGTGCATACGAGCAGTACTTC.

The chain couples TRBV5-1 to TRBJ2-3; perhaps TRBD1 as D (6 bases). Germline V lookup: CDR1 SGHRS, CDR2 YFSETQ. The CDR3 runs 16 residues. V was clipped by 1 base and J by 0 bases, with 12 bases between them. The CDR3 protein is CASSLSPGASTDTQYF. CDR3 in DNA: TGCGCCAGCAGCTTGTCCCCAGGGGCCAGCACAGATACGCAGTATTTT.

This chain uses TRBV3-1 (or the pseudogene TRBV3-2) with TRBJ1-2; 7 nucleotides line up with TRBD1. CDR3 length: 15 residues. Germline lookup yields CDR1 LGHDT and CDR2 YNNKEL (reference sequence). Trimming removed 3 bases from V and 2 bases from J; junction bases left unmatched: 6. The CDR3 sequence is CASSQRYRGNYGYTF. In DNA, the CDR3 is TGTGCCAGCAGCCAGCGATACAGGGGAAACTATGGCTACACCTTC.

The V gene is TRBV19, the J gene TRBJ1-2, with D possibly being TRBD1 (6 bases). The CDR3 sequence is 13 residues long. CDR1 and CDR2 (germline): LNHDA, SQIVND (reference sequence). V gave up 1 base and J gave up 7 bases, with 10 bases separating them. DNA of the CDR3: TGTGCCAGTAGTATAGTTTCAGGGGCTGGCTACACCTTC. Its protein product is CASSIVSGAGYTF.

The chain couples TRBV28 to TRBJ1-2; weak D call: TRBD1 (5 bases). Per the germline V gene, CDR1 is MDHEN and CDR2 is SYDVKM. The ends were cut back, 10 bases at V and 3 bases at J, with 12 bases in the middle. CDR3 length: 12 residues. The CDR3 DNA is TGTGCCACCCTGACAGATTACTATGGCTACACCTTC. It is translated as CATLTDYYGYTF.